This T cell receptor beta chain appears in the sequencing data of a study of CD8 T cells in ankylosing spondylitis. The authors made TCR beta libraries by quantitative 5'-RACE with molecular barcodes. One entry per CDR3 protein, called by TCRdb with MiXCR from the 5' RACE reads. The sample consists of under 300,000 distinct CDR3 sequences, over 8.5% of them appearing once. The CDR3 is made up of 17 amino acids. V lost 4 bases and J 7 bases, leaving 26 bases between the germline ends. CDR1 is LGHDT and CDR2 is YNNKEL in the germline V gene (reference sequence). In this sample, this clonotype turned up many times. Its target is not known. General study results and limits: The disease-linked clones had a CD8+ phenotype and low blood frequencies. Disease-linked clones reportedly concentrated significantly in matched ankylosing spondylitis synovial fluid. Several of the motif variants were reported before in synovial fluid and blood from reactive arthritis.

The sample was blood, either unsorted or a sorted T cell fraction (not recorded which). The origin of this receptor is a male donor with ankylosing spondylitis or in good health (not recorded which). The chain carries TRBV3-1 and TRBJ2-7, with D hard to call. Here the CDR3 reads CASSRLGSGPWSREQYF. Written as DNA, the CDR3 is TGTGCCAGCAGCCGCTTGGGGTCCGGGCCCTGGTCCAGAGAGCAGTACTTC.